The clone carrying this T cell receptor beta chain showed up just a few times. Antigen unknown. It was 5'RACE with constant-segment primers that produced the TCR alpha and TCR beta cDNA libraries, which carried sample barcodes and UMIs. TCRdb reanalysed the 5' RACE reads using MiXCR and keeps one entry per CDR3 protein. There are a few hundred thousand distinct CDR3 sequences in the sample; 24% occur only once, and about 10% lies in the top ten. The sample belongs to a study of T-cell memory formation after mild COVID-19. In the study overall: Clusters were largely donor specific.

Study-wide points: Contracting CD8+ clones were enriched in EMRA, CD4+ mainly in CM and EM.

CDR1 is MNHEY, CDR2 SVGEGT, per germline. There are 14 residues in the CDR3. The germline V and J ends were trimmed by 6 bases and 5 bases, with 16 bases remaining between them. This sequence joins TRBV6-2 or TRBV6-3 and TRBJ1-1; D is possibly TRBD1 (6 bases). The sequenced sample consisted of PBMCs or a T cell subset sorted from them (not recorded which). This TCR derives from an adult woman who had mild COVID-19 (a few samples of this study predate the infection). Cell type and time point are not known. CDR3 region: CASSTGGQRTEAFF. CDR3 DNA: TGTGCCAGCAGCACCGGGGGACAAAGGACTGAAGCTTTCTTT.